A selection of T cell receptor beta chains follows, all from one sample in a study of beta chain features in type 1 diabetes. Libraries were prepared by immunoSEQ multiplex PCR; TCRdb keeps only in-frame clonotypes and omits some of them. The profile shows around 180,000 clones, 6.5% to 8.5% of them singletons. Sequenced material: central memory CD4+ T cells from blood. The receptor source for this set is a man younger than 30 with type 1 diabetes. Both conserved end residues are part of each CDR3. A D gene is named only where the DNA matches it firmly. Where a row states a size, it is once, few, many or the class of an expanded clone; other rows omit it.

. | TRBJ1-5 | TRBV14 | . | CAPRTPAALDNQPQHF | TGTGCCCCAAGGACACCCGCCGCTTTAGACAATCAGCCCCAGCATTTT
. | TRBJ2-7 | TRBV4-3 | . | CASSQDVSRGTVRYEQYF | TGCGCCAGCAGCCAAGATGTCAGTCGTGGGACTGTCCGCTACGAGCAGTACTTC
. | TRBJ2-2 | TRBV11-2 | many | CASSLLAHTGELFF | TGTGCCAGCAGCTTACTAGCTCACACCGGGGAGCTGTTTTTT
. | TRBJ2-5 | TRBV7-9 | few | CASSFVGAGETQYF | TGTGCCAGCAGTTTCGTGGGGGCCGGGGAGACCCAGTACTTC
. | TRBJ2-7 | TRBV7-2 | few | CASSLIPQGLFSRYEQYF | TGTGCCAGCAGCTTAATTCCCCAGGGCCTTTTCTCCCGGTACGAGCAGTACTTC
. | TRBJ2-1 | TRBV6-6 | . | CASSPTTDQVQFF | TGTGCCAGCAGCCCCACGACAGACCAGGTCCAGTTCTTC
. | TRBJ1-4 | TRBV15 | . | CATSRDRVEEKLFF | TGTGCCACCAGCAGAGACAGGGTAGAAGAAAAACTGTTTTTT
TRBD1 | TRBJ2-2 | TRBV18 | . | CASSPGQLSFTGELFF | TGTGCCAGCTCACCGGGACAGCTCAGCTTCACCGGGGAGCTGTTTTTT
. | TRBJ2-3 | TRBV30 | few | CAWRRETDTQYF | TGTGCCTGGAGGCGGGAAACAGATACGCAGTATTTT
TRBD1 | TRBJ1-4 | TRBV2 | few | CASRWTGVNEKLFF | TGTGCCAGCAGATGGACAGGGGTCAATGAAAAACTGTTTTTT
TRBD1 | TRBJ2-1 | TRBV5-1 | . | CASSSQGYNEQFF | TGCGCCAGCAGCTCACAGGGGTACAATGAGCAGTTCTTC
TRBD2 | TRBJ2-5 | TRBV7-2 | few | CASNGGSSETQYF | TGTGCCAGCAATGGCGGGAGTAGCGAGACCCAGTACTTC
. | TRBJ2-2 | TRBV5-1 | few | CASSFGGDTGELFF | TGCGCCAGCAGCTTTGGGGGCGACACCGGGGAGCTGTTTTTT
TRBD1 | TRBJ1-2 | TRBV10-3 | . | CAISRDREGQGGYTF | TGTGCCATCAGCCGGGACAGGGAAGGTCAAGGGGGCTACACCTTC
. | TRBJ1-2 | TRBV2 | few | CASSQDPGAYGYTF | TGTGCCAGCAGTCAAGACCCTGGGGCCTATGGCTACACCTTC
TRBD2 | TRBJ2-1 | TRBV7-2 | . | CASSLAAGLAANEQFF | TGTGCCAGCAGCTTAGCGGCGGGACTAGCGGCTAATGAGCAGTTCTTC
. | TRBJ2-7 | TRBV15 | . | CATSSKVAAGDSEQYF | TGTGCCACCAGCAGTAAGGTGGCGGCAGGGGATTCCGAGCAGTACTTC
. | TRBJ2-3 | TRBV7-2 | . | CASSLYVTGTDTQYF | TGTGCCAGCAGCTTATACGTCACTGGCACAGATACGCAGTATTTT
. | TRBJ1-2 | TRBV30 | many | CAWSRPGMGYTF | TGTGCCTGGAGTAGGCCGGGAATGGGCTACACCTTC
TRBD1 | TRBJ1-4 | TRBV28 | . | CVSGQDEKLFF | TGTGTCTCGGGACAGGATGAAAAACTGTTTTTT
TRBD1 | TRBJ1-6 | TRBV18 | . | CASWLGQKNSPLHF | TGTGCCAGCTGGTTGGGACAGAAAAATTCACCCCTCCACTTT
. | TRBJ2-3 | TRBV2 | . | CASIRGGEGTDTQYF | TGTGCCAGCATAAGGGGCGGGGAAGGCACAGATACGCAGTATTTT
TRBD1 | TRBJ2-7 | TRBV23-1 | many | CASSRADRDSYEQYF | TGCGCCAGCAGTCGCGCCGACAGGGACTCCTACGAGCAGTACTTC
. | TRBJ2-7 | TRBV27 | . | CASSSLYGSAREQYF | TGTGCCAGCAGCAGTTTATACGGCTCCGCGAGGGAGCAGTACTTC
. | TRBJ2-3 | TRBV7-2 | few | CASSPLQTSTDTQYF | TGTGCCAGCAGCCCTCTGCAAACTAGCACAGATACGCAGTATTTT
. | TRBJ1-1 | TRBV28 | . | CASSLRQVKAFF | TGTGCCAGCAGTTTACGGCAGGTAAAAGCTTTCTTT
. | TRBJ1-1 | TRBV2 | few | CASSPLREAFF | TGTGCCAGCAGCCCCCTGAGGGAAGCTTTCTTT
. | TRBJ1-5 | TRBV18 | . | CASSRAGVNNQPQHF | TGTGCCAGCTCACGGGCAGGGGTGAACAATCAGCCCCAGCATTTT
. | TRBJ2-3 | TRBV11-2 | few | CASSPDTDTQYF | TGTGCCAGCAGCCCAGATACAGATACGCAGTATTTT
TRBD2 | TRBJ2-7 | TRBV27 | . | CASSLEGGRTQPLLYEQYF | TGTGCCAGCAGTTTAGAAGGCGGGAGGACTCAGCCCCTACTCTACGAGCAGTACTTC
TRBD1 | TRBJ1-2 | TRBV7-2 | . | CASSLIGTGGNGYTF | TGTGCCAGCAGCTTAATCGGGACAGGGGGTAATGGCTACACCTTC
. | TRBJ1-1 | TRBV10-3 | . | CAISRQVNTEAFF | TGTGCCATCAGTAGACAGGTGAACACTGAAGCTTTCTTT
TRBD2 | TRBJ2-2 | TRBV19 | few | CASRSSGGSGELFF | TGTGCCAGTAGGTCTAGCGGGGGATCCGGGGAGCTGTTTTTT
TRBD2 | TRBJ2-7 | TRBV7-2 | few | CASSLGLADEQYF | TGTGCCAGCAGCTTGGGACTAGCGGATGAGCAGTACTTC
TRBD1 | TRBJ1-5 | TRBV28 | few | CASSADRGRRQPQHF | TGTGCCAGCAGTGCCGACAGGGGGCGAAGGCAGCCCCAGCATTTT
. | TRBJ2-2 | TRBV28 | few | CASSLNNPTGELFF | TGTGCCAGCAGTCTAAATAACCCCACCGGGGAGCTGTTTTTT
. | TRBJ2-3 | TRBV5-1 | . | CASSLHQGDTQYF | TGCGCCAGCAGCTTGCACCAGGGAGATACGCAGTATTTT
. | TRBJ2-2 | TRBV19 | few | CASSIISAGELFF | TGTGCCAGTAGTATTATAAGCGCCGGGGAGCTGTTTTTT
. | TRBJ2-7 | TRBV21-1 | . | CASTLEQYF | TGTGCCAGCACCCTGGAGCAGTACTTC
. | TRBJ2-1 | TRBV4-2 | . | CASSQESRQRVDEQFF | TGTGCCAGCAGCCAAGAATCCAGGCAGAGGGTCGATGAGCAGTTCTTC